These T cell receptor beta chains were read from a single sample in a study of Ad26.COV2.S vaccination and SARS-CoV-2 variants. Method: immunoSEQ multiplex PCR; TCRdb's copy keeps in-frame clones and lacks some. Counted here are roughly 320,000 clones, 86% occurring once; the ten biggest clones make up around 1.9%. The sample here was peripheral blood, taken in a trial of Ad26.COV2.S vaccine versus placebo. These receptors all come from a person aged 18 to 65 who received the Ad26.COV2.S COVID-19 vaccine or a placebo. CDR3s leave out the opening cysteine and the closing phenylalanine or tryptophan.

v_call,cdr3_aa
TRBV15,ATSRGGLNTEAF
TRBV5-5,ASSLYEGAASDTQY
TRBV9,ASSVVGTTGNTIY
TRBV5-1,ASRTPGQGIGEQY
TRBV10-3,AISESGGANYGYT
TRBV9,ASSVVPTRGREKLF
TRBV3-1/TRBV3-2,ASSQYDRGEQETQY
TRBV19,ASSIGAGAPWEYTDTQY
TRBV4-3,ASRPTPSGTVADTQY
TRBV13,ASSQDSTEAF
TRBV7-2,ASSFGRSHSPLH
TRBV10-2,ASSESVAPGADTQY
TRBV7-2,ASSSRTGSLVNEQF
TRBV9,ASSETSGGYNEQF
TRBV25-1,ASRALGSNYGYT
TRBV18,ASSRQGESSEQY
TRBV9,ASSVNPGSGTGELF
TRBV7-9,ASSLGTGRETQY
TRBV3-1/TRBV3-2,ASSQDNFGGQY
TRBV4-3,ASSQELGAPPSSYNSPLH
TRBV2,ASRESYEQY
TRBV10-3,AIKGSQNTEAF
TRBV30,AWSSWRGFSTDTQY
TRBV25-1,ASSELSGRESPLH
TRBV15,ATSREKQGSQPQH
TRBV6-5,ASSYSIQGSGNTIY
TRBV7-9,ASSSQRPTGRETQY
TRBV2,AIETDASYGYT
TRBV28,ASSDGRETQY
TRBV5-4,ASSLGQQNTEAF
TRBV3-1/TRBV3-2,ASSQGTGWGTDTQY
TRBV5-4,ASSWVGGSGTDTQY
TRBV7-2,ASSLQSGQGVGKLF
TRBV7-9,ASSIGSGFGYT
TRBV6-2/TRBV6-3,ASSYDNEQF
TRBV19,ASSRRDRGSSNQPQH
TRBV7-9,ASSSGQGGGYT
TRBV19,ASSIGDSDQPQH
TRBV29-1,SVVSTPAGYT
TRBV7-9,ASSLRAGNTEAF
TRBV7-9,ASSQGVQETQY
TRBV18,ASSSFNSPLH
TRBV2,ASSERDRGNRNQPQH
TRBV3-1/TRBV3-2,ASSQLGTPGHTNEKLF
TRBV18,ASSPRVRQGANEKLF
TRBV5-4,ASRGTGSKNTEAF
TRBV2,ASTIGQGHYGYT
TRBV6-2/TRBV6-3,ASSYRRPSGGKY
TRBV5-4,ASSLDRLNEQF
TRBV7-2,ASSHPPPRHYEQF
TRBV12-3/TRBV12-4,ASKPGSYNEQF
TRBV6-5,ASSSTGVRGNTIY
TRBV2,ASRRDRVNSPLH
TRBV18,ASSRSGRENTEAF
TRBV30,AWSIRYNEQF
TRBV7-8,ASSLAAGGVYGYT
TRBV7-2,ASSPGQKTGELF
TRBV5-4,ASSSPPGQGNDEAF
TRBV11-2,ASSSIRGPSTDTQY